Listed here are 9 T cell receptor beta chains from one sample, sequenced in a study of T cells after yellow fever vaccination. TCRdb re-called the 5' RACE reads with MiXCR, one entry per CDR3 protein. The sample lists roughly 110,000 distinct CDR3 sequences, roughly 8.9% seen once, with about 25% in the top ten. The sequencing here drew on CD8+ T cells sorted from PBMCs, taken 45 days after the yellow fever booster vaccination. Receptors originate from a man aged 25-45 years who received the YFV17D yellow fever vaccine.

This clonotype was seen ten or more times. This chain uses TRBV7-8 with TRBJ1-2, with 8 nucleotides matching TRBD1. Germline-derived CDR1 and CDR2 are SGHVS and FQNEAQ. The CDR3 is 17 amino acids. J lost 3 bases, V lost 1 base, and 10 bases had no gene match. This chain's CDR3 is CASSLGDLRGQHYGYTF. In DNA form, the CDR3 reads TGTGCCAGCAGCTTAGGAGATCTCAGGGGGCAGCACTATGGCTACACCTTC.

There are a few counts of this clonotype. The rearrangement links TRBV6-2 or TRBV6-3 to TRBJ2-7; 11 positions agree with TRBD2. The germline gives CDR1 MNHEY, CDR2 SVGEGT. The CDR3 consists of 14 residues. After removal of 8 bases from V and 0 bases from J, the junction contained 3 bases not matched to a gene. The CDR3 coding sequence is TGTGCCAGCGGAACTAGCGGGAGCTCCTACGAGCAGTACTTC. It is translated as CASGTSGSSYEQYF.

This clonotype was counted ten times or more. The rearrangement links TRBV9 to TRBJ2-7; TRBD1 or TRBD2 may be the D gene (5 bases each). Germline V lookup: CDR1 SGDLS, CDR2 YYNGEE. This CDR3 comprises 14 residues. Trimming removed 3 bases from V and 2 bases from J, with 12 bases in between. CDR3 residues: CASSGRDGAYEQYF. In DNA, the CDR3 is TGTGCCAGCAGCGGACGGGACGGTGCCTACGAGCAGTACTTC.

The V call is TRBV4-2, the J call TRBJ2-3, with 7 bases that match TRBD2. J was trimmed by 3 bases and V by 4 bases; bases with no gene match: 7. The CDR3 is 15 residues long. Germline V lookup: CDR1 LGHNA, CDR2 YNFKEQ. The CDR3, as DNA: TGTGCCAGCAGCCTCCCGGGGGGTGCAACAGATACGCAGTATTTT. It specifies CASSLPGGATDTQYF.

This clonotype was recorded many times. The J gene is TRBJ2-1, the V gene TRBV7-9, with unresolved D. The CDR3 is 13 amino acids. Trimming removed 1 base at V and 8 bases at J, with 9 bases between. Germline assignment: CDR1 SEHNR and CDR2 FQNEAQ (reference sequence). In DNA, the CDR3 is TGTGCCAGCAGCTTAGTGTTTGCATATGAGCAGTTCTTC. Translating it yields CASSLVFAYEQFF.

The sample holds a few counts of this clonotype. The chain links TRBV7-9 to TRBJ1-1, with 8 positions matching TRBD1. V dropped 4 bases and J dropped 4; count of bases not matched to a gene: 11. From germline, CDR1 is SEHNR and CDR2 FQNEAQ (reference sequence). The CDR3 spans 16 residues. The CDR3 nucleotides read TGTGCCAGCAGCTCCCCGGACAGGGTTGCGGGCACTGAAGCTTTCTTT. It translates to CASSSPDRVAGTEAFF.

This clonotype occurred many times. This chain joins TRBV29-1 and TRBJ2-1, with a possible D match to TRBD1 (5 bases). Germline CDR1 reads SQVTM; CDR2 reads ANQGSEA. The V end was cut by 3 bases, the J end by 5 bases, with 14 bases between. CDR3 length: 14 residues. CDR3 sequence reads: CSVDSTAGNNEQFF. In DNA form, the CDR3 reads TGCAGCGTTGACTCCACAGCAGGGAACAATGAGCAGTTCTTC.

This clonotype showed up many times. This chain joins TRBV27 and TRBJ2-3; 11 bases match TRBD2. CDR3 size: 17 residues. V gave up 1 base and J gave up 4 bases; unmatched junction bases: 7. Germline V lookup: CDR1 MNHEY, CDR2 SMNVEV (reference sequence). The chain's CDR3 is CASSLLGSGRAADTQYF. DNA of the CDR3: TGTGCCAGCAGTTTATTGGGTAGCGGGAGGGCGGCAGATACGCAGTATTTT.

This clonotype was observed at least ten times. DNA for the CDR3: TGTGCCAGCAGTAGGACACACTCTGGAAACACCATATATTTT. It translates to CASSRTHSGNTIYF. This chain connects TRBV12-3 or TRBV12-4 to TRBJ1-3; possible D gene TRBD1, 5 bases. V lost 5 bases to trimming and J lost 0 bases, with 8 bases between them. The CDR3 loop spans 14 amino acids.